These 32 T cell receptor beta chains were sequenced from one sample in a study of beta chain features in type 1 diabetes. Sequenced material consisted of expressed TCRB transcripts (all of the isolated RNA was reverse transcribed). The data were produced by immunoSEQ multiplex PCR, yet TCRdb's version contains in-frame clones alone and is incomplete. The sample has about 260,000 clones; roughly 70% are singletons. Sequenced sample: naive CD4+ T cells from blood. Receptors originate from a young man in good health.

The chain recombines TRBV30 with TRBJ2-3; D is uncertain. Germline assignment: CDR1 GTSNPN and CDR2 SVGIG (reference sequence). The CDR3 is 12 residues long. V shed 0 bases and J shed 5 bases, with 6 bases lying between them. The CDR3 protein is CAWSVKLDTQYF. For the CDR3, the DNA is TGTGCCTGGAGTGTGAAGTTAGATACGCAGTATTTT.

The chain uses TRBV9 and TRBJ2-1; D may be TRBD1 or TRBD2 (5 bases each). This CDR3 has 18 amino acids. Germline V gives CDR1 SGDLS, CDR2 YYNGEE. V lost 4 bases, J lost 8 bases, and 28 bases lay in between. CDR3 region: CASSRSGANRFSGDEQFF. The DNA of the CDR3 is TGTGCCAGCAGCCGTTCCGGGGCGAACAGGTTCAGCGGCGATGAGCAGTTCTTC.

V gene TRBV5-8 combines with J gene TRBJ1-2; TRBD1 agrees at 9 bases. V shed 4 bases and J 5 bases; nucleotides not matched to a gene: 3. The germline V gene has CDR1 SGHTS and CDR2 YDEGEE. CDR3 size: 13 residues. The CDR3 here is CASSRDRDYGYTF. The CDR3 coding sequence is TGTGCCAGCAGCCGGGACAGGGATTATGGCTACACCTTC. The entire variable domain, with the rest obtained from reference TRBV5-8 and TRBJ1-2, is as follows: EAGVTQSPTHLIKTRGQQATLRCSPISGHTSVYWYQQALGLGLQFLLWYDEGEERNRGNFPPRFSGRQFPNYSSELNVNALELEDSALYLCASSRDRDYGYTFGSGTRLTVV.

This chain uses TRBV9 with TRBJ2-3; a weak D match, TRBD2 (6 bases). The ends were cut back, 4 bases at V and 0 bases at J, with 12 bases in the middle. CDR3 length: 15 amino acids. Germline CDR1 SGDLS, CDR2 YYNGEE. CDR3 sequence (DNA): TGTGCCAGCAGCACACCGGGACTCAGCACAGATACGCAGTATTTT. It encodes CASSTPGLSTDTQYF.

CDR3 region: CASSLAGLADTQYF. The CDR3 nucleotides read TGTGCCAGCAGCTTGGCCGGACTAGCAGATACGCAGTATTTT. The chain carries TRBV7-9 and TRBJ2-3; 7 nucleotides align to TRBD2. The junction had 4 bases not matched to a gene; V was cut back by 3 bases and J by 4 bases. Germline V gives CDR1 SEHNR, CDR2 FQNEAQ (reference sequence). This CDR3 comprises 14 residues.

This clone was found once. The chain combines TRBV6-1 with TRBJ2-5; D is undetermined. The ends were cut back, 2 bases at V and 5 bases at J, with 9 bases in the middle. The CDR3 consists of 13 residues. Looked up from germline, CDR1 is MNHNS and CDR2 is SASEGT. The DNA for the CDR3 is TGTGCCAGCAGTGAAAGGGTCCGGGAGACCCAGTACTTC. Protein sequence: CASSERVRETQYF.

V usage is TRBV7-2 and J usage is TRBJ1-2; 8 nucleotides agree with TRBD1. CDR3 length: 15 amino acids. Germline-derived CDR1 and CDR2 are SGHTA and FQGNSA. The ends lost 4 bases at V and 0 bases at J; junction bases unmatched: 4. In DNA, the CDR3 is TGTGCCAGCAGCTCCCCGGACAGGGCTAACTATGGCTACACCTTC. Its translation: CASSSPDRANYGYTF.

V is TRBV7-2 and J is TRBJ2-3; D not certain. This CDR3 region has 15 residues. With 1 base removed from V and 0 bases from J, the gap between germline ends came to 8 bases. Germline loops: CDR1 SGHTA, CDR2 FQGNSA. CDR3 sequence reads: CASSLVVKSTDTQYF. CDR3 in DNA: TGTGCCAGCAGCTTAGTGGTGAAGAGCACAGATACGCAGTATTTT. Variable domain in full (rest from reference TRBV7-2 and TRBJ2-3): GAGVSQSPSNKVTEKGKDVELRCDPISGHTALYWYRQSLGQGLEFLIYFQGNSAPDKSGLPSDRFSAERTGGSVSTLTIQRTQQEDSAVYLCASSLVVKSTDTQYFGPGTRLTVL.

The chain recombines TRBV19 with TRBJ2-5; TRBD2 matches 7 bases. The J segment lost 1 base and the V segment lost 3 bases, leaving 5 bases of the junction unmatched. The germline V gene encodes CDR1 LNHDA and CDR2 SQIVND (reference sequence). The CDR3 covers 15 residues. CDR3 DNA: TGTGCCAGTAGTATGGGCGGGAGTTTCCAAGAGACCCAGTACTTC. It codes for CASSMGGSFQETQYF.

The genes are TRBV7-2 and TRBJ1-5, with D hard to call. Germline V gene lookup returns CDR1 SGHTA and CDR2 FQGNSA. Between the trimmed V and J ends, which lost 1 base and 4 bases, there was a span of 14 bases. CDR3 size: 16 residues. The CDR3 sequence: CASSLGATAQNQPQHF. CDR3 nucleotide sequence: TGTGCCAGCAGCTTAGGGGCAACAGCCCAGAATCAGCCCCAGCATTTT.

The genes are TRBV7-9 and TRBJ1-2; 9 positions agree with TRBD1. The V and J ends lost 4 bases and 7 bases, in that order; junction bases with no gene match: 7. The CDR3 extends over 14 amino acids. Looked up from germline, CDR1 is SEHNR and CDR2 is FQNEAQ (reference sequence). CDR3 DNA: TGTGCCAGCAGCTCTACAGGGGGCGCCGGTGGCTACACCTTC. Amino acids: CASSSTGGAGGYTF.

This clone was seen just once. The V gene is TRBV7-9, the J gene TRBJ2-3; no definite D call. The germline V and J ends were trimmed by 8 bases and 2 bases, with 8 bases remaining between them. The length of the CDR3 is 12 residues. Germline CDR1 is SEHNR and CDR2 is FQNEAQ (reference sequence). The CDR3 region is CASGKSTDTQYF. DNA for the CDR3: TGTGCCAGCGGCAAGTCCACAGATACGCAGTATTTT.

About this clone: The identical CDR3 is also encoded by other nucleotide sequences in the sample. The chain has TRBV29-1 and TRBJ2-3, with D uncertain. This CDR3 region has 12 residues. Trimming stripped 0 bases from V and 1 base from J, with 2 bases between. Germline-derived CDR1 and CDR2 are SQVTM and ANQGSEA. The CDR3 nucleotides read TGCAGCGTTGAAGAGGGCACAGATACGCAGTATTTT. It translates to CSVEEGTDTQYF.

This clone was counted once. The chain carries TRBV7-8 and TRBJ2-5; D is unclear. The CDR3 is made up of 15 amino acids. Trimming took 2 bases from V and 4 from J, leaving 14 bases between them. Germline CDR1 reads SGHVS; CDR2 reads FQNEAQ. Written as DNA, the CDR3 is TGTGCCAGCAGCTTAAGGGCCGCGCCCGGAGAGACCCAGTACTTC. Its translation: CASSLRAAPGETQYF.

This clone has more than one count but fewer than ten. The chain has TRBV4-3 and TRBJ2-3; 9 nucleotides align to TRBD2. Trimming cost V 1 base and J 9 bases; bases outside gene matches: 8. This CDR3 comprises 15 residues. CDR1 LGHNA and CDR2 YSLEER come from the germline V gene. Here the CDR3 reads CASSQGGLAIGTQYF. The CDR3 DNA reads TGCGCCAGCAGCCAAGGGGGACTAGCAATTGGCACGCAGTATTTT.

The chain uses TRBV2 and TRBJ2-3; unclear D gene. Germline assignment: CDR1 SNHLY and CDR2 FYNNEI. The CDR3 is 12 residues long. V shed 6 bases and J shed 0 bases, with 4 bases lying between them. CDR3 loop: CASRDSTDTQYF. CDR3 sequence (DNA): TGTGCCAGCAGGGACAGCACAGATACGCAGTATTTT.

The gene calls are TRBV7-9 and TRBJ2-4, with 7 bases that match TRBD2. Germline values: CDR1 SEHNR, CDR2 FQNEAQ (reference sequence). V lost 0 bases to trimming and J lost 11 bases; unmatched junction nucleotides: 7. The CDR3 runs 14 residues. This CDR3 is CASSLAGTTLFQYF. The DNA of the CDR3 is TGTGCCAGCAGCTTAGCGGGGACTACTTTATTTCAGTACTTC.

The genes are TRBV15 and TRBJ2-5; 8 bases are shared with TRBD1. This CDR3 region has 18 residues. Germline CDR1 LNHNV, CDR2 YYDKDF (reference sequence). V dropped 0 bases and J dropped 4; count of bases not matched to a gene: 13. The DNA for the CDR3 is TGTGCCACCAGCAGAGACAAGCGGACAGGGATACGAGCAGAGACCCAGTACTTC. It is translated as CATSRDKRTGIRAETQYF.

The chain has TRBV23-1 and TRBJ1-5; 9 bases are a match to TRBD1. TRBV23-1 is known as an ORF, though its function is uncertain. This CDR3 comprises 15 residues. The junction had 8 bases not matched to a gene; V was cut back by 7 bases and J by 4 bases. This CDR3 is CASTPGQGRNQPQHF. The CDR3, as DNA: TGCGCCAGCACCCCGGGACAGGGTAGGAATCAGCCCCAGCATTTT.

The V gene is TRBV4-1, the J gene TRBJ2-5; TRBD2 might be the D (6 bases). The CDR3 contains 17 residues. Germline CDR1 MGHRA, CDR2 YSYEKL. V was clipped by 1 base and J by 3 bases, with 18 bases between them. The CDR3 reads CASSQVLARGTKETQYF. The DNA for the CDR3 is TGCGCCAGCAGCCAAGTGTTAGCGCGGGGAACCAAAGAGACCCAGTACTTC.

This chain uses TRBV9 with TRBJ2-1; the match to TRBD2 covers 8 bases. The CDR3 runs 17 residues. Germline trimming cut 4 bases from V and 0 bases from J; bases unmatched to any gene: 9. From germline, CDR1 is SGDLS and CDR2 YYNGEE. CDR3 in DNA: TGTGCCAGCAGCCCCCAGGCGGGAGGACCCTCCTACAATGAGCAGTTCTTC. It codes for CASSPQAGGPSYNEQFF.

CDR3 coding DNA: TGCAGCGTTTCCTGGACAGGAAGCTACGAGCAGTACTTC. Encoded protein: CSVSWTGSYEQYF. The chain carries TRBV29-1 and TRBJ2-7; 7 nucleotides agree with TRBD1. V was pared by 5 bases and J by 3 bases, with 7 bases of the junction left unmatched. Germline lookup yields CDR1 SQVTM and CDR2 ANQGSEA. CDR3 size: 13 residues.

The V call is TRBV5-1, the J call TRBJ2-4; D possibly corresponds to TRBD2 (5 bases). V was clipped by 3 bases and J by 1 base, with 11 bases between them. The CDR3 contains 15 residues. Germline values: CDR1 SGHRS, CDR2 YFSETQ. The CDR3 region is CASSSQREAKNIQYF. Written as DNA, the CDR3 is TGCGCCAGCAGCTCACAGAGGGAGGCCAAAAACATTCAGTACTTC.

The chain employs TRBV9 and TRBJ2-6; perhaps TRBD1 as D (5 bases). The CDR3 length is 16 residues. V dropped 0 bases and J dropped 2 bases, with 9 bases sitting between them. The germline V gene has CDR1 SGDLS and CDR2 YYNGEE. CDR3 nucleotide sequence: TGTGCCAGCAGCGTAGTCCCAGGGCCTGGGGCCAACGTCCTGACTTTC. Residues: CASSVVPGPGANVLTF.

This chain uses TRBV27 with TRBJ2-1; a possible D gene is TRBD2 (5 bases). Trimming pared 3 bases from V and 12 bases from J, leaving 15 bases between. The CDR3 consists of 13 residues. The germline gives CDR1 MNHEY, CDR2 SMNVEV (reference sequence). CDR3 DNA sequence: TGTGCCAGCAGTTTGGCGCGTGTTGGAGGGCAGTTCTTC. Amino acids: CASSLARVGGQFF.

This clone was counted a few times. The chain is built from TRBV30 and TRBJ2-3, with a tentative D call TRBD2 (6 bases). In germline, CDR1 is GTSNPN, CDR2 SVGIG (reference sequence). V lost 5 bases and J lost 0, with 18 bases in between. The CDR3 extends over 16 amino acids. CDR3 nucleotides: TGTGCCTGGTATCGAGCGCGCGGGGCTAGCACAGATACGCAGTATTTT. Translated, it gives CAWYRARGASTDTQYF. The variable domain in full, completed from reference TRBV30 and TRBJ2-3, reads SQTIHQWPATLVQPVGSPLSLECTVEGTSNPNLYWYRQAAGRGLQLLFYSVGIGQISSEVPQNLSASRPQDRQFILSSKKLLLSDSGFYLCAWYRARGASTDTQYFGPGTRLTVL.

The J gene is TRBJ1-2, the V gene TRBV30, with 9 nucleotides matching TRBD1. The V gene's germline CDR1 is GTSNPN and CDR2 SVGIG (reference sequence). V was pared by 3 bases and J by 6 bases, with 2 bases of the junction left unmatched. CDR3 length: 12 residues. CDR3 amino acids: CAWRGTGHGYTF. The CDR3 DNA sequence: TGTGCCTGGAGAGGGACAGGGCATGGCTACACCTTC. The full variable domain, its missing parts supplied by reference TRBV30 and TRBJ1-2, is SQTIHQWPATLVQPVGSPLSLECTVEGTSNPNLYWYRQAAGRGLQLLFYSVGIGQISSEVPQNLSASRPQDRQFILSSKKLLLSDSGFYLCAWRGTGHGYTFGSGTRLTVV.

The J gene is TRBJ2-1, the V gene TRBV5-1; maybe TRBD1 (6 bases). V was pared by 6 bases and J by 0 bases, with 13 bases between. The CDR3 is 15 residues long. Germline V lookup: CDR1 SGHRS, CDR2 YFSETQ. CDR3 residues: CASNAQGNSYNEQFF. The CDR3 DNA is TGCGCCAGCAACGCTCAGGGGAACTCCTACAATGAGCAGTTCTTC.

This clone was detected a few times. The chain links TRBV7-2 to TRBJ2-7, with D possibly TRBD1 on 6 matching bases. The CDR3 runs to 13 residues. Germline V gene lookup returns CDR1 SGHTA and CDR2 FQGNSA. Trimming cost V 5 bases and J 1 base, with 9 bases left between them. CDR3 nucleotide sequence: TGTGCCAGCAGCGAACAGGGATCCTACGAGCAGTACTTC. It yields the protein CASSEQGSYEQYF.

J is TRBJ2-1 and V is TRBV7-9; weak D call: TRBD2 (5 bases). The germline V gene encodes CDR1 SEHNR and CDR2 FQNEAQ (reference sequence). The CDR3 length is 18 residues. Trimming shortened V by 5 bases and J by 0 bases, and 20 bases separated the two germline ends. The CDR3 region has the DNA TGTGCCAGCAGCCCTGACTTAAGGCGGAGGAGCTCCTACAATGAGCAGTTCTTC. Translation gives CASSPDLRRRSSYNEQFF.

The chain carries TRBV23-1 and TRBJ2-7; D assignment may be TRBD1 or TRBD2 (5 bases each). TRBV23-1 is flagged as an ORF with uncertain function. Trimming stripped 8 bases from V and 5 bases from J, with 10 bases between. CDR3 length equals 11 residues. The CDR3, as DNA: TGCGCCAGCCGGGACGCCCACGAGCAGTACTTC. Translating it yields CASRDAHEQYF.

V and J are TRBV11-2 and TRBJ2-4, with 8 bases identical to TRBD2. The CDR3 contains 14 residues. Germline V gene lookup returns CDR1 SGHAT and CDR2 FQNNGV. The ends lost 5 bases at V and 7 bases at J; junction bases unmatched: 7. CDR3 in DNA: TGTGCCAGCAGCCGTAGACCTAGCGGGAACATTCAGTACTTC. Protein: CASSRRPSGNIQYF.